The TCR beta chain under discussion was sequenced for a study of T cells in Graves' hyperthyroidism and ophthalmopathy (dated 2019 in TCRdb). Broadly, across the study: A discovery cohort of about a hundred patients, 43 with Graves' ophthalmopathy and about 58 with stable Graves' hyperthyroidism, was used to find distinguishing TCR V-J signatures. According to the paper, TCR Vbeta CDR3 sequencing was carried out on some 140 peripheral blood samples, which came from 40 to 45 ophthalmopathy, around 74 hyperthyroidism and roughly 17 progressor patients. Following sampling, methimazole starting at 30 mg daily was given to hyperthyroidism patients, and high-dose intravenous methylprednisolone was given to ophthalmopathy patients. An independent validation cohort of some 18 hyperthyroidism patients and about 16 patients who later progressed to ophthalmopathy tested prospective prediction of ophthalmopathy. In about 6 Graves' hyperthyroidism patients, the study also compared T-cell repertoires from thyroid tissue with T-cell repertoires from blood. The approximately 100 discovery patients were divided at random into training and test sets in a 7:3 ratio. Summary of the overall study and its limitations: In cross-validation, a model built on a 13 V-J signature told ophthalmopathy apart from stable hyperthyroidism with about 90% sensitivity and about 81% specificity, and in testing the same model reached 80%/75%. Most expanded thyroid clonotypes (frequency above 0.001) were also detected in blood, suggesting blood repertoires may reflect thyroid immune responses. In validation, the model predicted progression to ophthalmopathy with about 71% sensitivity and less than 80% specificity, a median of roughly seven months before onset. Sample size was not statistically predetermined, and blinding of investigators to group allocation was not performed.

TCR beta CDR3 regions were amplified from RNA transcripts. For the first round of RT-PCR on the TCR CDR3, the HTBI primer set was used together with the Qiagen OneStep RT-PCR kit. Libraries were constructed in a second round of multiplex PCR, after which size selection and purification were performed. Sequencing of the libraries was done on an Illumina HiSeq2000 using paired-end 100 bp reads. In the original analysis: SOAPnuke was used to process the raw data, with reads discarded if the reads contained adapters or uncalled bases, had a mean Phred below 15, or lacked an exact constant-primer or identifier match. High-quality paired reads were merged with COPE v1.2.5, and unique nucleotide sequences were defined as clonotypes. MiTCR v1.1 was used to align clonotypes to the IMGT TRBV, TRBD and TRBJ reference segments. The analysis included only V-J combinations with a frequency above 0.0001, which together covered over 98% of the repertoires. A TCS score was defined as the ratio of F50 (clonal expansion) to E x V (chaos), with BLOSUM62-based TCRdist applied between CDR3 peptides within each V-J. Welch's t-statistics and random forest reduced just over 500 V-J features to fewer than 15, which were used in a naive Bayes classifier (R e1071). Thyroid-blood repertoire similarity was quantified with the Morisita-Horn index. The public reads were reprocessed in TCRdb via fastp at Q25 and MiXCR, keeping in-frame beta chains. Each entry is one CDR3 protein sequence, shown with its most common DNA and genes. For this entry, the V and J calls and clone size follow TCRdb and not the study's own pipeline. In all, the sample holds a few hundred thousand distinct CDR3 sequences, and over 35% of those were seen once. The top ten clones comprise about 43% of the sample.

Exclusion was applied to patients with uncontrolled infections, other autoimmune diseases, pregnancy or lactation. Clinical symptoms, serum thyroxine and TRAb, thyroid ultrasound, and orbital computed tomography formed the basis for the diagnoses. Total RNA was extracted using Trizol reagent, and RNA quality was assessed on an Agilent 2100 Bioanalyzer. Taken from the germline V gene, the CDR1 and CDR2 loops are SGDLS and YYNGEE. Trimming costs V 5 bases and J 7 bases, and their ends lie 18 bases apart. The CDR3 holds 15 amino acids from the cysteine to the phenylalanine. The DNA shown is the 45-base CDR3, in frame from base 1. This clonotype was recorded a few times. The clone's antigen remains unknown. No much larger clone is present one base from it, and per-base qualities are unavailable.

The receptor was derived from an adult woman with Graves' disease, either hyperthyroidism or ophthalmopathy (not recorded which). The chain is assembled from TRBV9 and TRBJ1-4; no confident D gene assignment can be made. Sequencing was done on a sample of peripheral blood or thyroid tissue (not recorded which). The nucleotide sequence reads as follows: TGTGCCAGCAGGTTCGGCGTGCGCCCCGGTGAAAAACTGTTTTTT. Its protein is CASRFGVRPGEKLFF.